The 25 T cell receptor beta chains listed next were all sequenced from one sample in a study of cytomegalovirus exposure and HLA in healthy donors. 60 Vbeta and 13 Jbeta primers were used in PCR. Method: immunoSEQ multiplex PCR; TCRdb's copy keeps in-frame clones and lacks some. The table has hundreds of thousands of clones, approximately 82% seen once. Sequenced material: PBMCs. Receptors originate from a woman aged 35 to 49 in good health and CMV-seronegative.

CDR3 loop: CASSLGRVEETQYF. Here the CDR3 DNA reads TGTGCCAGCAGCTTAGGGAGGGTAGAAGAGACCCAGTACTTC. The chain has TRBV11-3 and TRBJ2-5; weak D call: TRBD2 (6 bases). Between the trimmed V and J ends, which lost 1 base and 3 bases, there was a span of 9 bases. The germline V gene has CDR1 SGHNT and CDR2 YENEEA. The CDR3 loop spans 14 amino acids.

The rearrangement links TRBV6-6 to TRBJ2-5; the match to TRBD1 covers 7 bases. Near its end, the DNA agrees better with TRBJ2-7, so the J call may be wrong. CDR3 length: 14 amino acids. The germline CDR1 and CDR2 sequences are MNHNY and SVGAGI (reference sequence). Here the CDR3 DNA reads TGTGCCAGCAGTTACACGGGACAGACCTACGAGCAGTACTTC. Translated, it gives CASSYTGQTYEQYF.

About this clone: Its ends do not fully match the called genes, so a read error is possible. The chain links TRBV7-7 to TRBJ2-1; D is possibly TRBD1 (5 bases). CDR1 and CDR2 from the germline V gene are SSHAT and FNYEAQ (reference sequence). This CDR3 region has 15 residues. The CDR3 nucleotides read TGTGCTAGCAGCTTAGGGGTTGGCAGGAACAATGAGCAGTTCTTC. It codes for CASSLGVGRNNEQFF.

This rearrangement joins TRBV28 to TRBJ2-7; D is unresolved. CDR3 length: 14 residues. The ends were cut back, 6 bases at V and 7 bases at J, with 19 bases in the middle. The germline CDR1 and CDR2 sequences are MDHEN and SYDVKM. DNA for the CDR3: TGTGCCAGCAGCCCTCGGGTCTCCCCCCGAGAGCAGTACTTC. Translation gives CASSPRVSPREQYF. Looking up the rest from reference TRBV28 and TRBJ2-7 gives the full variable domain: DVKVTQSSRYLVKRTGEKVFLECVQDMDHENMFWYRQDPGLGLRLIYFSYDVKMKEKGDIPEGYSVSREKKERFSLILESASTNQTSMYLCASSPRVSPREQYFGPGTRLTVT.

This chain connects TRBV7-8 to TRBJ2-3; TRBD2 matches 7 bases. Germline CDR1 SGHVS, CDR2 FQNEAQ. The CDR3 covers 17 residues. V dropped 3 bases and J dropped 2; count of bases not matched to a gene: 11. The CDR3 region is CASSFGPGTTDTDTQYF. CDR3 coding DNA: TGTGCCAGCAGCTTCGGGCCCGGGACTACCGACACAGATACGCAGTATTTT. Based on the CDR3 plus reference TRBV7-8 and TRBJ2-3, the full variable domain is GAGVSQSPRYKVAKRGQDVALRCDPISGHVSLFWYQQALGQGPEFLTYFQNEAQLDKSGLPSDRFFAERPEGSVSTLKIQRTQQEDSAVYLCASSFGPGTTDTDTQYFGPGTRLTVL.

V is TRBV7-9 and J is TRBJ2-3; a weak D match, TRBD2 (7 bases). The germline gives CDR1 SEHNR, CDR2 FQNEAQ (reference sequence). Trimming left V 0 bases short and J 3 bases short, with 16 bases between. This CDR3 comprises 17 residues. CDR3 amino acids: CASSLASGGGRTDTQYF. The CDR3 coding sequence is TGTGCCAGCAGCTTAGCTTCTGGCGGGGGCCGTACAGATACGCAGTATTTT. The full variable domain, with the rest looked up from reference TRBV7-9 and TRBJ2-3, is DTGVSQNPRHKITKRGQNVTFRCDPISEHNRLYWYRQTLGQGPEFLTYFQNEAQLEKSRLLSDRFSAERPKGSFSTLEIQRTEQGDSAMYLCASSLASGGGRTDTQYFGPGTRLTVL.

The chain recombines TRBV6-5 with TRBJ1-2; TRBD1 might be the D (5 bases). The CDR3 is made up of 14 amino acids. V lost 0 bases to trimming and J lost 5 bases, with 10 bases between them. Germline CDR1 MNHEY, CDR2 SVGAGI. CDR3 protein: CASSYSTTAYGYTF. DNA of the CDR3: TGTGCCAGCAGTTACTCGACGACAGCTTATGGCTACACCTTC.

The gene calls are TRBV4-3 and TRBJ1-5, with a tentative D call TRBD1 (5 bases). Trimming took 2 bases from V and 4 from J, leaving 12 bases between them. Germline CDR1 and CDR2: LGHNA and YSLEER. The CDR3 is 15 residues long. CDR3 coding DNA: TGCGCCAGCAGCCAACATTCCAAGGGGAATCAGCCCCAGCATTTT. Translated, it gives CASSQHSKGNQPQHF.

The rearrangement links TRBV28 to TRBJ1-2; 7 bases are a match to TRBD1. The germline V gene encodes CDR1 MDHEN and CDR2 SYDVKM. Unmatched junction bases numbered 9, after V lost 3 bases and J lost 5 bases. The CDR3 is made up of 15 amino acids. The CDR3 DNA reads as TGTGCCAGCAGTTTGCCGTCGGGACAGCCTTATGGCTACACCTTC. Translated: CASSLPSGQPYGYTF.

The chain is built from TRBV2 and TRBJ2-2, with 7 bases aligning to TRBD2. The CDR3 spans 14 residues. The germline CDR1 and CDR2 sequences are SNHLY and FYNNEI. V trimming: 6 bases; J trimming: 5 bases; junction bases outside the gene matches: 6. The CDR3 loop reads CASSPRTRTGELFF. The CDR3 DNA reads as TGTGCCAGCAGCCCACGGACTAGAACCGGGGAGCTGTTTTTT.

The genes are TRBV12-5 and TRBJ1-6; weak D call: TRBD1 (6 bases). The germline V gene has CDR1 LGHNT and CDR2 FRNRAP. The V end was cut by 0 bases, the J end by 0 bases, with 15 bases between. This CDR3 comprises 19 residues. The CDR3 region has the DNA TGTGCTAGTGGTTTGGTAGGGGGGGGCTCTAACTCCTATAATTCACCCCTCCACTTT. The encoded protein is CASGLVGGGSNSYNSPLHF.

The chain employs TRBV4-1 and TRBJ2-2; tentative D call: TRBD1 (7 bases). The germline CDR1 and CDR2 sequences are MGHRA and YSYEKL. CDR3 length: 18 residues. Trimming removed 0 bases at V and 2 bases at J, with 16 bases between. CDR3 sequence (DNA): TGCGCCAGCAGCCAAGAGTCTGCGGGGACAGCTAACACCGGGGAGCTGTTTTTT. Encoded protein: CASSQESAGTANTGELFF.

This sequence joins TRBV18 and TRBJ2-1; 11 nucleotides match TRBD1. V gave up 6 bases and J gave up 4 bases; unmatched junction bases: 5. CDR1 and CDR2 (germline): KGHSH, LQKENI. This CDR3 has 15 residues. The CDR3 region has the DNA TGTGCCAGCTCCCTCGGGACAGGGGGTTACAATGAGCAGTTCTTC. Translating gives CASSLGTGGYNEQFF.

This chain links TRBV19 with TRBJ2-6; D possibly corresponds to TRBD2 (5 bases). The CDR3 is 18 residues long. Per germline, CDR1 LNHDA and CDR2 SQIVND (reference sequence). The germline V and J ends were trimmed by 6 bases and 0 bases, with 18 bases remaining between them. The chain's CDR3 is CASRPPGGLGSGANVLTF. In nucleotides, the CDR3 is TGTGCCAGTAGGCCACCCGGCGGGTTAGGCTCTGGGGCCAACGTCCTGACTTTC.

This rearrangement joins TRBV19 to TRBJ1-4; 7 bases align to TRBD1. Trimming removed 6 bases from V and 8 bases from J; junction bases left unmatched: 12. This CDR3 comprises 15 residues. Germline CDR1 and CDR2: LNHDA and SQIVND (reference sequence). CDR3 DNA: TGTGCCAGTAGCCGAACAGGGGTAGGACGCGAAAAACTGTTTTTT. It codes for CASSRTGVGREKLFF.

This clone turned up a few times. V is TRBV25-1 and J is TRBJ1-4; D is unclear. Per the germline V gene, CDR1 is MGHDK and CDR2 is SYGVNS. The CDR3 loop spans 15 amino acids. Trimming shortened V by 6 bases and J by 6 bases, and 17 bases separated the two germline ends. The CDR3 spells CASSPSQDEYEKLFF. In nucleotides, the CDR3 is TGTGCCAGCAGCCCCTCCCAGGATGAATATGAAAAACTGTTTTTT.

The chain links TRBV28 to TRBJ1-2; perhaps TRBD1 as D (5 bases). CDR3 length equals 13 residues. The V end lost 2 bases, the J end lost 4 bases, and 8 bases lay between the germline ends. The germline V gene encodes CDR1 MDHEN and CDR2 SYDVKM. The CDR3 DNA follows: TGTGCCAGCAGTTTACAGGGCATCTATGGCTACACCTTC. Translation: CASSLQGIYGYTF.

This clone has a handful of counts. The CDR3 DNA reads as TGTGCCAGCAGCGTAGTAGCAGCGACAGATACGCAGTATTTT. Its protein is CASSVVAATDTQYF. V is TRBV9 and J is TRBJ2-3; D uncertain. This CDR3 contains 14 residues. The germline V gene encodes CDR1 SGDLS and CDR2 YYNGEE. Between the trimmed V and J ends, which lost 0 bases and 3 bases, there was a span of 8 bases.

For the CDR3, the DNA is TGTGCCAGCAGAAAACAGGGTGGCCACTACGAGCAGTACTTC. This gives the protein CASRKQGGHYEQYF. This chain joins TRBV6-5 and TRBJ2-7; weak D call: TRBD1 (6 bases). The CDR3 runs to 14 residues. The ends were cut back, 6 bases at V and 3 bases at J, with 15 bases in the middle. CDR1 is MNHEY, CDR2 SVGAGI, per germline.

V usage is TRBV28 and J usage is TRBJ1-6; D is uncertain. Trimming took off 10 bases at V and 0 bases at J, with 10 bases between the two ends. CDR1 MDHEN and CDR2 SYDVKM come from the germline V gene. The CDR3 covers 14 residues. CDR3 protein: CATRSSSYNSPLHF. Here the CDR3 DNA reads TGTGCCACTCGGTCGAGCTCCTATAATTCACCCCTCCACTTT.

The rearrangement uses TRBV10-3 and TRBJ1-1; 8 nucleotides match TRBD1. This CDR3 has 15 amino acids. V trimming: 4 bases; J trimming: 4 bases; junction bases outside the gene matches: 8. Germline CDR1 and CDR2: ENHRY and SYGVKD. CDR3 coding DNA: TGTGCCATCAGTGGCCGACAGGGGATGGGCACTGAAGCTTTCTTT. Protein sequence: CAISGRQGMGTEAFF.

The chain recombines TRBV6-6 with TRBJ1-1; D might be TRBD1 (5 bases). The CDR3 runs 14 residues. The V gene's germline CDR1 is MNHNY and CDR2 SVGAGI (reference sequence). V was trimmed by 2 bases and J by 4 bases, leaving 11 bases between them. The CDR3 coding sequence is TGTGCCAGCAGTTACAGGGGTGGTATCACTGAAGCTTTCTTT. This translates into CASSYRGGITEAFF.

The chain joins TRBV5-1 to TRBJ1-5; 7 positions agree with TRBD1. The CDR3 spans 14 residues. Germline CDR1 and CDR2: SGHRS and YFSETQ. The junction had 4 bases not matched to a gene; V was cut back by 0 bases and J by 7 bases. The chain's CDR3 is CASSLDRGGQPQHF. For the CDR3, the DNA is TGCGCCAGCAGCTTGGACAGGGGAGGACAGCCCCAGCATTTT. Combining the CDR3 with reference TRBV5-1 and TRBJ1-5 gives the whole variable domain KAGVTQTPRYLIKTRGQQVTLSCSPISGHRSVSWYQQTPGQGLQFLFEYFSETQRNKGNFPGRFSGRQFSNSRSEMNVSTLELGDSALYLCASSLDRGGQPQHFGDGTRLSIL.

CDR3 bases: TGTGCCAGCAGTAATAGCGGGACGGCCCCCTACGAGCAGTACTTC. Translation gives CASSNSGTAPYEQYF. The chain links TRBV27 to TRBJ2-7, with 8 bases identical to TRBD2. This CDR3 is 15 amino acids long. V lost 5 bases, J lost 2 bases, and 8 bases stayed unmatched. Per germline, CDR1 MNHEY and CDR2 SMNVEV (reference sequence).

The chain couples TRBV7-9 to TRBJ2-3; 8 bases line up with TRBD2. The V gene's germline CDR1 is SEHNR and CDR2 FQNEAQ (reference sequence). Unmatched junction bases numbered 7, after V lost 5 bases and J lost 6 bases. CDR3 length: 14 residues. In DNA form, the CDR3 reads TGTGCCAGCAGCCCCGGACTAGCCCCGGATACGCAGTATTTT. Translating it yields CASSPGLAPDTQYF.